Listed below are T cell receptor beta chains from one sample, sequenced in a study of shared clonotypes between healthy human individuals. TCRdb's table, derived via immunoSEQ multiplex PCR, lists solely in-frame clones and lacks some. This table holds about 2.1 million clones, about 94% found once. What was sequenced was naive CD8+ T cells from PBMCs. These receptors were taken from a man between 18 and 35 years old in good health. Some clones in this sample may be carry-over from other donors' samples. Each CDR3 is given with its conserved first and last residue. D genes are given only for firm matches. A row's size may be missing; if present it is once, few, many or a size class.

d_call,j_call,v_call,clone_size,cdr3_aa,cdr3_nt
.,TRBJ2-7,TRBV27,.,CASSPIYTPLQEQYF,TGTGCCAGCAGTCCTATATATACCCCACTTCAGGAGCAGTACTTC
.,TRBJ2-2,TRBV7-9,few,CASRGPGELFF,TGTGCCAGCAGGGGGCCCGGGGAGCTGTTTTTT
TRBD1,TRBJ1-1,TRBV5-5,.,CASSLAPQGAVTEAFF,TGTGCCAGCAGCTTGGCCCCACAGGGGGCGGTCACTGAAGCTTTCTTT
TRBD1,TRBJ1-5,TRBV5-1,once,CASSLGQGRDQPQHF,TGCGCCAGCAGCCTGGGACAGGGCCGGGATCAGCCCCAGCATTTT
TRBD1,TRBJ1-2,TRBV12-5,.,CASGPDGQGANYGYTF,TGTGCTAGTGGTCCAGACGGACAGGGAGCTAACTATGGCTACACCTTC
.,TRBJ1-5,TRBV9,.,CASSSRGELGEPQHF,TGTGCCAGCAGCTCCCGTGGGGAACTAGGGGAGCCCCAGCATTTT
.,TRBJ2-2,TRBV11-2,once,CASSLGGAPGELFF,TGTGCCAGCAGCTTAGGGGGGGCTCCCGGGGAGCTGTTTTTT
TRBD1,TRBJ1-2,TRBV6-1,.,CASSESTGDYYGYTF,TGTGCCAGCAGTGAGTCGACAGGGGATTACTATGGCTACACCTTC
.,TRBJ1-1,TRBV6-5,.,CASSPGMQNTEAFF,TGTGCCAGCAGTCCGGGGATGCAGAACACTGAAGCTTTCTTT
TRBD2,TRBJ2-7,TRBV6-5,.,CASSFGTSGNSYEQYF,TGTGCCAGCAGTTTCGGGACTAGCGGGAACTCCTACGAGCAGTACTTC
.,TRBJ1-2,TRBV28,.,CASTYHSGGGYGYTF,TGTGCCAGCACCTACCACTCGGGGGGTGGTTATGGCTACACCTTC
.,TRBJ2-2,TRBV29-1,.,CSVEMDSPWNTGELFF,TGCAGCGTGGAAATGGACAGTCCTTGGAACACCGGGGAGCTGTTTTTT
.,TRBJ2-7,TRBV10-2,once,CASSELDEQYF,TGCGCCAGCAGTGAGTTGGACGAGCAGTACTTC
.,TRBJ2-7,TRBV14,.,CASSQVNGAIYEQYF,TGTGCCAGCAGCCAAGTAAATGGGGCCATCTACGAGCAGTACTTC
.,TRBJ1-4,TRBV5-1,.,CASSLSGVNEKLFF,TGCGCCAGCAGCTTGTCGGGAGTTAATGAAAAACTGTTTTTT
TRBD2,TRBJ2-7,TRBV6-5,once,CASSYAGAYEQYF,TGTGCCAGCAGTTACGCGGGAGCCTACGAGCAGTACTTC
.,TRBJ1-2,TRBV21-1,.,CASSTNPQDGVENYGYTF,TGTGCCAGCAGCACAAATCCTCAGGATGGGGTTGAAAACTATGGCTACACCTTC
TRBD1,TRBJ2-7,TRBV6-5,.,CASSSDRGNSLRGQYF,TGTGCCAGCAGTTCGGACAGGGGCAATTCCCTACGGGGCCAGTACTTC
.,TRBJ2-1,TRBV9,.,CASSVAVSGTEQFF,TGTGCCAGCAGCGTAGCTGTCAGCGGGACAGAGCAGTTCTTC
TRBD2,TRBJ2-1,TRBV9,.,CASSVGAGGNNEQFF,TGTGCCAGCAGCGTAGGGGCGGGAGGGAACAATGAGCAGTTCTTC
.,TRBJ2-3,TRBV9,.,CASSVESTSTDTQYF,TGTGCCAGCAGCGTAGAGAGTACTAGCACAGATACGCAGTATTTT
.,TRBJ2-2,TRBV27,.,CASRTTGVTGELFF,TGTGCCAGCAGGACAACCGGGGTCACCGGGGAGCTGTTTTTT
.,TRBJ2-3,TRBV7-6,once,CASSSLARKADTQYF,TGTGCCAGCAGCTCCTTAGCTAGAAAAGCAGATACGCAGTATTTT
TRBD1,TRBJ2-3,TRBV27,.,CASSLEGSGGLTDTQYF,TGTGCCAGCAGTTTAGAGGGGTCAGGGGGCCTAACAGATACGCAGTATTTT
.,TRBJ1-2,TRBV29-1,.,CSVESSPDGYTF,TGCAGCGTTGAGTCATCCCCGGATGGCTACACCTTC
.,TRBJ2-7,TRBV28,.,CASRPGRKIPYEQYF,TGTGCCAGCAGGCCCGGACGGAAAATACCCTACGAGCAGTACTTC
TRBD1,TRBJ2-5,TRBV5-1,.,CASRTGRPPTTKQYF,TGCGCCAGCCGGACAGGGAGGCCCCCCACTACGAAGCAGTACTTC
.,TRBJ2-1,TRBV11-2,.,CASSLVTGEQFF,TGTGCCAGCAGCTTAGTAACCGGAGAGCAGTTCTTC
TRBD2,TRBJ2-2,TRBV15,.,CATSRDRLAGVTGELFF,TGTGCCACCAGCAGAGATCGACTAGCGGGAGTCACCGGGGAGCTGTTTTTT
.,TRBJ2-3,TRBV18,once,CASSPPLGALGRYTDTQYF,TGTGCCAGCTCACCTCCTCTCGGGGCTCTCGGGCGGTACACAGATACGCAGTATTTT
.,TRBJ2-7,TRBV29-1,.,CSVEDLAYEQYF,TGCAGCGTTGAGGACCTAGCCTACGAGCAGTACTTC